The clone carrying this T cell receptor beta chain turned up a few times. MiXCR, run by TCRdb on the 5' RACE reads, gives a single entry per CDR3 protein. This sample has around 1.7 million distinct CDR3 sequences, with less than 35% found just once. These data are taken from a study of identical twins. Trimming removed 6 bases from V and 3 bases from J; junction bases left unmatched: 6. Germline assignment: CDR1 SNHLY and CDR2 FYNNEI. The CDR3 is 15 amino acids. The TCR sequence derives from a newborn girl in good health. The chain joins TRBV2 to TRBJ2-5; the match to TRBD2 covers 11 bases. Material for sequencing was cord blood. The CDR3 nucleotides read TGTGCCAGCAGCCCGGGACTAGCGGAAAAAGAGACCCAGTACTTC. This codes for CASSPGLAEKETQYF.